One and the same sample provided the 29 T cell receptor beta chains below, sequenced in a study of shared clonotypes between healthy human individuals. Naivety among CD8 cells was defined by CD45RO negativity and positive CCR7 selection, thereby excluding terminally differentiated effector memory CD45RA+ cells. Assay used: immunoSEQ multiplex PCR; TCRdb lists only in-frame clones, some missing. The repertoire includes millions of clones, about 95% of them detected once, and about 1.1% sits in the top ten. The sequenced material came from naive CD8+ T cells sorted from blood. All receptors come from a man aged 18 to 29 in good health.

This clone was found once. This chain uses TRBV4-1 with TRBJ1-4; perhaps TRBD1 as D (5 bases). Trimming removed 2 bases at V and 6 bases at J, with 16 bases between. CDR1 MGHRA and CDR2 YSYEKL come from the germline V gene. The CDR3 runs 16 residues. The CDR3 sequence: CASSQSTVTGHEKLFF. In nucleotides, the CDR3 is TGCGCCAGCAGCCAATCTACTGTTACGGGGCATGAAAAACTGTTTTTT.

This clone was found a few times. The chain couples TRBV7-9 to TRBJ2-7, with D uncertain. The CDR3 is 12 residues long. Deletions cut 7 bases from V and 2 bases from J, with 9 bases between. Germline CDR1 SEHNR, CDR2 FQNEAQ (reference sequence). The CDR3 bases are TGTGCCAGCACCGCAGGAACCTACGAGCAGTACTTC. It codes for CASTAGTYEQYF. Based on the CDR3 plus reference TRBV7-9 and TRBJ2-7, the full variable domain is DTGVSQNPRHKITKRGQNVTFRCDPISEHNRLYWYRQTLGQGPEFLTYFQNEAQLEKSRLLSDRFSAERPKGSFSTLEIQRTEQGDSAMYLCASTAGTYEQYFGPGTRLTVT.

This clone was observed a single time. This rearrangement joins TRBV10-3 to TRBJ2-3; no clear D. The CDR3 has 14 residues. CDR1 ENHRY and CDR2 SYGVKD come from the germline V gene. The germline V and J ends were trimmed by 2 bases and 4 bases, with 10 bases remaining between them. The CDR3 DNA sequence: TGTGCCATCAGTGAGGGAAGACCCGCAGATACGCAGTATTTT. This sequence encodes CAISEGRPADTQYF.

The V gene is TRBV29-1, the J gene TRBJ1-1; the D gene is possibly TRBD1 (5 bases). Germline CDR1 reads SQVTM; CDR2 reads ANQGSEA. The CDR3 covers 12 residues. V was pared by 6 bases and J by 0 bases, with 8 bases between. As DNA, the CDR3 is TGCAGCGTGACAGATATGAACACTGAAGCTTTCTTT. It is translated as CSVTDMNTEAFF.

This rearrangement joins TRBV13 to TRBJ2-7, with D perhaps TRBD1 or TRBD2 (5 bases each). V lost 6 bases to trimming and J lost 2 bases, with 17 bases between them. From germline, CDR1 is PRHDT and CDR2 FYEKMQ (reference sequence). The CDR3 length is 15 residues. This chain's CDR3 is CASRATGTATYEQYF. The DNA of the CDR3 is TGTGCCAGCAGGGCAACCGGGACGGCTACCTACGAGCAGTACTTC.

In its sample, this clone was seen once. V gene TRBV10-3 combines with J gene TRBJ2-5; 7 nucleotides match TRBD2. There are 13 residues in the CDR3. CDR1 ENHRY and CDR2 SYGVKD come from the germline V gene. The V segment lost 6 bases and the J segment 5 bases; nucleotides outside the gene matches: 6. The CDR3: CAISEGGVETQYF. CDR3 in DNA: TGTGCCATCAGCGAGGGAGGGGTGGAGACCCAGTACTTC.

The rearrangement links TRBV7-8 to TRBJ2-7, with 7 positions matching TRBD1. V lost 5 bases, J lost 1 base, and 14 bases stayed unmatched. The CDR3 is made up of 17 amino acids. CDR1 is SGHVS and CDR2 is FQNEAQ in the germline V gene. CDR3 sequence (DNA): TGTGCCAGCAGCAGACAGTCCGGGACAGAGTTTTCCTACGAGCAGTACTTC. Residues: CASSRQSGTEFSYEQYF.

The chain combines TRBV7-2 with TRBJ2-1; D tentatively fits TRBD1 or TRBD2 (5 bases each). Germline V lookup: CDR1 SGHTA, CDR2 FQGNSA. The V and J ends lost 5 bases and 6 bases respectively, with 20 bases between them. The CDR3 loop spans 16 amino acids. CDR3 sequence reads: CASSPAEGIPPNEQFF. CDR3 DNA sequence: TGTGCCAGCAGCCCCGCCGAGGGGATACCCCCCAATGAGCAGTTCTTC.

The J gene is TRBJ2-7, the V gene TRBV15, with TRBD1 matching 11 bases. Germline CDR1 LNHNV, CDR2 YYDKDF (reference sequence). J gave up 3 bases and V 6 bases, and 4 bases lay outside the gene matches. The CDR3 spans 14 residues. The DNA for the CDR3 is TGTGCCACCAGTGGGACAGGGGGTTACTACGAGCAGTACTTC. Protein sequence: CATSGTGGYYEQYF.

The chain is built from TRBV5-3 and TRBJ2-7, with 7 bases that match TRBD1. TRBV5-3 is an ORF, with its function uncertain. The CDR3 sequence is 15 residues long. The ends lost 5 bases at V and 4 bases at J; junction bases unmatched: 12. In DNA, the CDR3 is TGTGCCAGAAGTTGGGAGAGGGGACAGAGGTACGAGCAGTACTTC. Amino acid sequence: CARSWERGQRYEQYF.

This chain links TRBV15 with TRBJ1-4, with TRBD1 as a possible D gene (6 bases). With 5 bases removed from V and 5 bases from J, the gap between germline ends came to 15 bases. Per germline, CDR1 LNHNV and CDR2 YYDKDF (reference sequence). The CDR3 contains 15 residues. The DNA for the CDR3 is TGTGCCACCAGCCTCGCCGGGGGGCCGAATGAAAAACTGTTTTTT. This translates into CATSLAGGPNEKLFF.

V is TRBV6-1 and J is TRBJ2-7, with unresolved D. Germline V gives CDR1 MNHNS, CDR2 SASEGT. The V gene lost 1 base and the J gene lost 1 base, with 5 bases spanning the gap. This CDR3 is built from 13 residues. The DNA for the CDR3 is TGTGCCAGCAGTGAAGTAGCATCCTACGAGCAGTACTTC. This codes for CASSEVASYEQYF.

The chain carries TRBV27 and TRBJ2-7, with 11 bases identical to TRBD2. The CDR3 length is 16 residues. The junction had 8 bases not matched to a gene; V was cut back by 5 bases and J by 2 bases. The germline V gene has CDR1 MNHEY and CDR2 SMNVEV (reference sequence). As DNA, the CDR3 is TGTGCCAGCAGTCCAACGACTAGCGGGGACCCCTACGAGCAGTACTTC. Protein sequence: CASSPTTSGDPYEQYF.

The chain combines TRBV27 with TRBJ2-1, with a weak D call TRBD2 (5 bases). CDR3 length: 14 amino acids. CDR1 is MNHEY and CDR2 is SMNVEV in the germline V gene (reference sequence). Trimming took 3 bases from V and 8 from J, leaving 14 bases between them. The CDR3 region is CASSFASADYEQFF. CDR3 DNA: TGTGCCAGCAGTTTTGCATCAGCGGACTATGAGCAGTTCTTC.

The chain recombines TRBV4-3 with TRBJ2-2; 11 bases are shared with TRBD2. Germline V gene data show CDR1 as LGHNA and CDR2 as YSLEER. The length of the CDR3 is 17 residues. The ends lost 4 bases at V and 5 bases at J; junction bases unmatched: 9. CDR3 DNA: TGCGCCAGCAGCCGAATCCCGGGACTAGCGGAAACCGGGGAGCTGTTTTTT. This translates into CASSRIPGLAETGELFF.

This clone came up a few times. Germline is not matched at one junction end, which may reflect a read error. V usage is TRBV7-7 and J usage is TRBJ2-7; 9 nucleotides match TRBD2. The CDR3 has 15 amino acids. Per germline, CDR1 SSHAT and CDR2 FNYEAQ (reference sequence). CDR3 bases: TGTGCTAGCAGCTTAGCGGCGGGAGGGTCCTACGAGCAGTACTTC. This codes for CASSLAAGGSYEQYF. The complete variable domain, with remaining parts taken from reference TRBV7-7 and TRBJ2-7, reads GAGVSQSPRYKVTKRGQDVTLRCDPISSHATLYWYQQALGQGPEFLTYFNYEAQPDKSGLPSDRFSAERPEGSISTLTIQRTEQRDSAMYRCASSLAAGGSYEQYFGPGTRLTVT.

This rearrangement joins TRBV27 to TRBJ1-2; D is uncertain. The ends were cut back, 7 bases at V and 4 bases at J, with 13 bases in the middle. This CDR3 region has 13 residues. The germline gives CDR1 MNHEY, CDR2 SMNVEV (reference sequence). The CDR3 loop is CASTPAWGYGYTF. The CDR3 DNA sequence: TGTGCCAGCACCCCCGCCTGGGGCTATGGCTACACCTTC.

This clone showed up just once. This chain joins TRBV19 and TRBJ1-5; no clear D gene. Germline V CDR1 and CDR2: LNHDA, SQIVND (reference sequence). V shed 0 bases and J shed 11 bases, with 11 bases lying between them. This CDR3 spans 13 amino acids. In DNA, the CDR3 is TGTGCCAGTAGTATAGAACAGTGGTCCGCCCAGCATTTT. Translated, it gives CASSIEQWSAQHF.

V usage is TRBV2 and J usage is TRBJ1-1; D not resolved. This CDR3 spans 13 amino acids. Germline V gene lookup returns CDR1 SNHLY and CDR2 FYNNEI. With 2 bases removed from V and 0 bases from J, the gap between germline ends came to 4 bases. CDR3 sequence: CASSEYLNTEAFF. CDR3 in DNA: TGTGCCAGCAGTGAATACTTGAACACTGAAGCTTTCTTT.

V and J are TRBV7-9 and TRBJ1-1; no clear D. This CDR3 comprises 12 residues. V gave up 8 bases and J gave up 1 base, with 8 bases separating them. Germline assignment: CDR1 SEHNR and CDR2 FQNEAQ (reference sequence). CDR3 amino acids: CASDSSNTEAFF. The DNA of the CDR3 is TGTGCCAGCGACTCCTCGAACACTGAAGCTTTCTTT.

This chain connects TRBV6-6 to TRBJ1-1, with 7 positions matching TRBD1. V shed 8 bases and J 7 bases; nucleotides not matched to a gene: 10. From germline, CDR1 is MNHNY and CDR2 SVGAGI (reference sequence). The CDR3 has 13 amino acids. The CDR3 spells CASEGAVKGEAFF. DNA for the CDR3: TGTGCCAGCGAGGGGGCGGTCAAGGGTGAAGCTTTCTTT.

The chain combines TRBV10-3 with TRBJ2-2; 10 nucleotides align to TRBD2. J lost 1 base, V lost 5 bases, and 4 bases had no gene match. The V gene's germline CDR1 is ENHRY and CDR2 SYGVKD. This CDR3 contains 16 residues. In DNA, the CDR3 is TGTGCCATCAGTTTGGGACTAGCGCAGAACACCGGGGAGCTGTTTTTT. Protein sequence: CAISLGLAQNTGELFF.

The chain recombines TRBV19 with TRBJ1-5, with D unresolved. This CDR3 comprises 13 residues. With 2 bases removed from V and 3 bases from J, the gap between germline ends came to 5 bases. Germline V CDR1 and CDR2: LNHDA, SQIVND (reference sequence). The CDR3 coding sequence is TGTGCCAGTAGTATAATTCCCAATCAGCCCCAGCATTTT. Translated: CASSIIPNQPQHF.

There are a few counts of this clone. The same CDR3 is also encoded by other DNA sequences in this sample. The CDR3 loop is CAWSVGQGGQPQHF. DNA for the CDR3: TGTGCCTGGAGTGTAGGACAGGGAGGACAGCCCCAGCATTTT. The V gene is TRBV30, the J gene TRBJ1-5, with TRBD1 identical over 8 bases. The length of the CDR3 is 14 residues. V lost 0 bases and J lost 7; bases outside the gene matches: 5. The germline V gene encodes CDR1 GTSNPN and CDR2 SVGIG (reference sequence). Using reference TRBV30 and TRBJ1-5 for the parts outside the CDR3, the full variable domain is SQTIHQWPATLVQPVGSPLSLECTVEGTSNPNLYWYRQAAGRGLQLLFYSVGIGQISSEVPQNLSASRPQDRQFILSSKKLLLSDSGFYLCAWSVGQGGQPQHFGDGTRLSIL.

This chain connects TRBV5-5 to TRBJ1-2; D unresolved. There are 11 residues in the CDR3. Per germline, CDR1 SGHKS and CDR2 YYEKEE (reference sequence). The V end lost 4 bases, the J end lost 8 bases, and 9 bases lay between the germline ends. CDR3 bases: TGTGCCAGCAGCATCGGGTGGGGCTACACCTTC. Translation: CASSIGWGYTF.

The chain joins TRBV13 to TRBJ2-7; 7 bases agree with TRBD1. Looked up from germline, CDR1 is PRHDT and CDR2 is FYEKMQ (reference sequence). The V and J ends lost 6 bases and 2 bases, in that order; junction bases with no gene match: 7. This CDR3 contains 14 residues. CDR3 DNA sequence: TGTGCCAGCAGGAACAGGGGTTCCGCCTACGAGCAGTACTTC. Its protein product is CASRNRGSAYEQYF.

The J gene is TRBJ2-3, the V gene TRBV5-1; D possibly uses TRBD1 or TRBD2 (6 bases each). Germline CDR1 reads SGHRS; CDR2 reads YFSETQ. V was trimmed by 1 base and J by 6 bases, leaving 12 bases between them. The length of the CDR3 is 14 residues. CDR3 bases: TGCGCCAGCAGCTTGAAGGGGGGATTGGATACGCAGTATTTT. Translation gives CASSLKGGLDTQYF. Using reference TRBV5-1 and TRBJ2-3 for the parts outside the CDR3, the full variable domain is KAGVTQTPRYLIKTRGQQVTLSCSPISGHRSVSWYQQTPGQGLQFLFEYFSETQRNKGNFPGRFSGRQFSNSRSEMNVSTLELGDSALYLCASSLKGGLDTQYFGPGTRLTVL.

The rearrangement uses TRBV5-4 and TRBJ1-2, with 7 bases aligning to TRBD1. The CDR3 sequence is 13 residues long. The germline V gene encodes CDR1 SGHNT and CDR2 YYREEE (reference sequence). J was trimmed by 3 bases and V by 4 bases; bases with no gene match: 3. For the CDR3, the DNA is TGTGCCAGCAGCCACGACAGGGACTATGGCTACACCTTC. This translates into CASSHDRDYGYTF. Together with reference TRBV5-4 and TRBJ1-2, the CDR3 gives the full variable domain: ETGVTQSPTHLIKTRGQQVTLRCSSQSGHNTVSWYQQALGQGPQFIFQYYREEENGRGNFPPRFSGLQFPNYSSELNVNALELDDSALYLCASSHDRDYGYTFGSGTRLTVV.

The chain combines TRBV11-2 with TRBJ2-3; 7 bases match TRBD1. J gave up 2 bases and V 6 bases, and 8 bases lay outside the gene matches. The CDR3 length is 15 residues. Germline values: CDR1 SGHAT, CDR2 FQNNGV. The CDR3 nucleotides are TGTGCCAGCAGTGACCAGGGGGATGACACAGATACGCAGTATTTT. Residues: CASSDQGDDTDTQYF.